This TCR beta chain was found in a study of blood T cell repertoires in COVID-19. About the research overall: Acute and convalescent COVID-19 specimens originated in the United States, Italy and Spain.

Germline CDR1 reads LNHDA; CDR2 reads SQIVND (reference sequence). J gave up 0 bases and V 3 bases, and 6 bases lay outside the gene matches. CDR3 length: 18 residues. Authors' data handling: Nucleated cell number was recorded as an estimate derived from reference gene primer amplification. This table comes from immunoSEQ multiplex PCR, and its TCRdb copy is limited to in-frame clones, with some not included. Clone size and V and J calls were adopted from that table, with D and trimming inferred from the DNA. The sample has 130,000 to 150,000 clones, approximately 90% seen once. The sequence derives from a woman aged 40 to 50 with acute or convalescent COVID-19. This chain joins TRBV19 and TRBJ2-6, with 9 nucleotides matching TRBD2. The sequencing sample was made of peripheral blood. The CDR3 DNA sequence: TGTGCCAGTAGTATTAGCGGGAGTAAGGACTCTGGGGCCAACGTCCTGACTTTC. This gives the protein CASSISGSKDSGANVLTF.